The rows below give T cell receptor beta chains drawn from one sample of a study of blood T cell repertoires in COVID-19. Sequencing used immunoSEQ multiplex PCR; TCRdb keeps in-frame clones, though not all of them. The sample yields about 260,000 clones, about 86% seen once. The material sequenced was PBMCs or T cells enriched from blood (not recorded which). The receptors were gathered from a man younger than 45 with acute COVID-19. Both conserved end residues are part of each CDR3.

j_call | v_call | cdr3_aa
TRBJ2-1 | TRBV7-2 | CASSPSYAGGSEQFF
TRBJ2-2 | TRBV5-1 | CASSFGTDANTGELFF
TRBJ2-1 | TRBV2 | CASLGTSVDNEQFF
TRBJ1-6 | TRBV6-5 | CASSYSSQGGNSPLHF
TRBJ1-6 | TRBV5-1 | CASSLFPSNDRGLYSPLHF
TRBJ1-1 | TRBV9 | CASSATGGMNTEAFF
TRBJ2-1 | TRBV7-8 | CASSYKLAGSYNEQFF
TRBJ2-3 | TRBV29-1 | CSFRAGEDTQYF
TRBJ2-1 | TRBV24-1 | CATSVSAGVSYEQFF
TRBJ1-4 | TRBV24-1 | CATSARDNEKLFF
TRBJ2-3 | TRBV28 | CASSPQTDTQYF
TRBJ1-2 | TRBV24-1 | CATSNPETVHGYTF
TRBJ2-3 | TRBV7-9 | CASSELAGGHTDTQYF
TRBJ2-1 | TRBV7-9 | CASSPRTSGGEQFF
TRBJ2-1 | TRBV11-3 | CATQSGRDPYNEQFF
TRBJ1-2 | TRBV5-1 | CASSLEGLVEGYTF
TRBJ1-1 | TRBV19 | CASSSRSSAEAFF
TRBJ1-1 | TRBV5-3 | CARSLEGCRARVNTEAFF
TRBJ2-3 | TRBV11-3 | CASSLVAGGPYTQYF
TRBJ2-2 | TRBV24-1 | CATSDFGRGLVTGELFF
TRBJ1-3 | TRBV11-2 | CASSLGALSGNTIYF
TRBJ1-4 | TRBV7-8 | CASSTRTAANEKLFF
TRBJ1-1 | TRBV5-6 | CASSLAPLTEAFF
TRBJ1-3 | TRBV19 | CASSTLGRFSSGNTIYF
TRBJ2-2 | TRBV18 | CASSLDTTTNTGELFF
TRBJ1-1 | TRBV6-5 | CASSYSRASETEAFF
TRBJ1-3 | TRBV19 | CASSIRSSGNTIYF
TRBJ1-5 | TRBV24-1 | CATAGEGMGNQPQHF
TRBJ2-1 | TRBV6-4 | CASSRTGNEQFF
TRBJ2-1 | TRBV18 | CASSPSAASYNEQFF
TRBJ1-1 | TRBV2 | CASNASSENRIF
TRBJ2-1 | TRBV19 | CAVGELAGGFDEQFF
TRBJ2-1 | TRBV10-1 | CASSPGSSPEQFF
TRBJ1-2 | TRBV15 | CATSRVGQRNGYTF
TRBJ2-1 | TRBV19 | CASTLGTSLPFF
TRBJ1-1 | TRBV5-1 | CASRAGQGNTEAFF
TRBJ1-6 | TRBV3-1/TRBV3-2 | CASSQAGSHRGSPLHF
TRBJ1-2 | TRBV6-6 | CASSYPGGSYGYTF